This T cell receptor beta chain was identified during a study of technical replicates of blood from a handful of donors. In germline, CDR1 is SGHRS, CDR2 YFSETQ. Both ends counted, the CDR3 spans 16 residues. Only a few counts were recorded for this clone. It is unclear where the CDR3 begins or ends on the DNA, so no DNA is shown, and the CDR3 is as TCRdb lists it. The assay was immunoSEQ multiplex PCR, and TCRdb's table has in-frame clones only and misses some. The sample includes 87,000 or so clones, approximately 95% of them seen just once. This clonotype was obtained from a human donor in good health. Sequenced: T cells isolated from PBMCs. V usage is TRBV5-1 and J usage is TRBJ1-1. The CDR3 loop is CASSLEFVLVNTEAFF.